This T cell receptor beta chain was sequenced during a study of blood T cell repertoires in COVID-19. Study context: Acute and convalescent COVID-19 specimens originated in the United States, Italy and Spain. T cells, B-cell-depleted T cells, or PBMCs provided the cDNA or gDNA that served as material.

This clone was recorded only once. With 5 bases removed from V and 0 bases from J, the gap between germline ends came to 13 bases. The V gene's germline CDR1 is MNHEY and CDR2 SVGAGI. CDR3 length equals 15 residues. Original processing methods: For nucleated cells, counts were estimated from reference gene primer amplification. Produced via immunoSEQ multiplex PCR; TCRdb's table is partial and in-frame only. The DNA was the basis for D and trimming; V, J and clone size are from that table. The table records about 200,000 clones, roughly 89% of them present only once. This clonotype was obtained from a man aged 55 to 70 who had recovered from COVID-19. The sequenced sample consisted of peripheral blood. The rearrangement joins TRBV6-5 to TRBJ1-1; D not resolved. The CDR3 loop is CASSPPRVVNTEAFF. The CDR3 DNA reads as TGTGCCAGCAGTCCTCCGCGGGTCGTGAACACTGAAGCTTTCTTT.